The 27 T cell receptor beta chains presented below share a single source sample, sequenced in a study of technical replicates of blood from several donors. Measured with immunoSEQ multiplex PCR; TCRdb has only the in-frame clones, and not every one. Of about 83,000 clones listed, 94% are singletons. Sequences were obtained from T cells isolated from PBMCs. The receptors stem from a human donor in good health.

CDR3 nucleotides: TGTGCCAGCAGCTCCCAAACAGGGGTTGATTCCTACGAGCAGTACTTC. It encodes CASSSQTGVDSYEQYF. This chain links TRBV5-6 with TRBJ2-7; 7 bases agree with TRBD1. This CDR3 is built from 16 residues. J gave up 1 base and V 3 bases, and 10 bases lay outside the gene matches. Germline lookup yields CDR1 SGHDT and CDR2 YYEEEE.

This chain links TRBV21-1 with TRBJ2-7; whether TRBD2, the table's D call, matches the DNA was not checked. TRBV21-1 is reported as a pseudogene. The CDR3 is made up of 15 amino acids. This chain's CDR3 is CASSKPTGSSYEQYF. DNA of the CDR3: TGTGCCAGCAGCAAACCTACCGGGAGCTCCTACGAGCAGTACTTC.

The rearrangement uses TRBV2 and TRBJ1-1; TRBD1 is a possible D gene (6 bases). From germline, CDR1 is SNHLY and CDR2 FYNNEI. Trimming shortened V by 4 bases and J by 1 base, and 13 bases separated the two germline ends. CDR3 length equals 15 residues. CDR3 sequence reads: CASSVFRGGNTEAFF. CDR3 DNA: TGTGCCAGCAGTGTTTTCAGGGGCGGGAACACTGAAGCTTTCTTT.

This chain links TRBV28 with TRBJ1-2; 10 nucleotides align to TRBD1. The CDR3 is 16 residues long. Per germline, CDR1 MDHEN and CDR2 SYDVKM. V lost 4 bases, J lost 7 bases, and 12 bases stayed unmatched. The CDR3 DNA reads TGTGCCAGCAGTTATCAAGAGGGACAGGGGCTAGGTGGCTACACCTTC. Residues: CASSYQEGQGLGGYTF.

CDR3 amino acids: CASSQEMADQETQYF. CDR3 nucleotide sequence: TGTGCCAGCAGCCAAGAGATGGCGGACCAAGAGACCCAGTACTTC. The rearrangement links TRBV4-2 to TRBJ2-5; D unclear. The CDR3 contains 15 residues. Trimming removed 0 bases from V and 0 bases from J, with 8 bases in between. Germline assignment: CDR1 LGHNA and CDR2 YNFKEQ.

The chain is built from TRBV29-1 and TRBJ1-2; D is unclear. V was clipped by 2 bases and J by 5 bases, with 12 bases between them. Germline V gene data show CDR1 as SQVTM and CDR2 as ANQGSEA. The CDR3 has 13 residues. CDR3 sequence: CSVELGPGYGYTF. DNA of the CDR3: TGCAGCGTTGAATTAGGCCCCGGGTATGGCTACACCTTC.

The chain carries TRBV6-5 and TRBJ2-1; no reliable D call. This CDR3 contains 15 residues. V lost 2 bases and J 8 bases, leaving 16 bases between the germline ends. Germline CDR1 MNHEY, CDR2 SVGAGI. CDR3 sequence: CASSYVRFPLDEQFF. In nucleotides, the CDR3 is TGTGCCAGCAGTTACGTTAGATTCCCCTTGGATGAGCAGTTCTTC.

The V gene is TRBV18, the J gene TRBJ2-7; D is unresolved. V lost 3 bases and J lost 2, with 11 bases in between. Germline lookup yields CDR1 KGHSH and CDR2 LQKENI. This CDR3 spans 14 amino acids. Here the CDR3 reads CASSPVTPTYEQYF. The CDR3 bases are TGTGCCAGCTCACCGGTTACACCAACCTACGAGCAGTACTTC.

The CDR3 DNA reads TGTGCCAGCAGCTATCGACAGCCCGTTGGCTACACCTTC. As protein: CASSYRQPVGYTF. The chain joins TRBV28 to TRBJ1-2; D perhaps matches TRBD1 (5 bases). The germline V and J ends were trimmed by 6 bases and 7 bases, with 15 bases remaining between them. Germline CDR1 reads MDHEN; CDR2 reads SYDVKM. CDR3 length equals 13 residues.

The rearrangement links TRBV21-1 to TRBJ1-5; TRBD1, the D gene given by the table, was not confirmed from the DNA. TRBV21-1 is listed as a pseudogene. The CDR3 contains 15 residues. The CDR3 spells CASTGVGQVYGPQHF. CDR3 nucleotides: TGTGCCAGCACCGGAGTTGGACAGGTTTATGGGCCCCAGCATTTT.

In this sample, this clone turned up once. V usage is TRBV27 and J usage is TRBJ2-1; TRBD2 aligns across 7 bases. V lost 0 bases and J lost 6; bases outside the gene matches: 5. CDR1 and CDR2 (germline): MNHEY, SMNVEV (reference sequence). This CDR3 comprises 15 residues. The CDR3 protein is CASSLSGGRANEQFF. CDR3 nucleotides: TGTGCCAGCAGTTTATCGGGGGGGAGGGCCAATGAGCAGTTCTTC.

The CDR3 reads CASSSSGPYSNQPQHF. The CDR3 DNA reads as TGTGCCAGCAGTTCCTCAGGCCCCTATAGCAATCAGCCCCAGCATTTT. The chain is built from TRBV27 and TRBJ1-5; D is undetermined. The CDR3 covers 16 residues. Trimming took off 4 bases at V and 0 bases at J, with 13 bases between the two ends. CDR1 is MNHEY and CDR2 is SMNVEV in the germline V gene (reference sequence).

The chain couples TRBV4-1 to TRBJ1-6; 9 bases match TRBD1. Trimming cost V 8 bases and J 7 bases; bases outside gene matches: 9. The length of the CDR3 is 15 residues. CDR1 MGHRA and CDR2 YSYEKL come from the germline V gene. CDR3 nucleotide sequence: TGCGCCAGCGCTGATTGGACAGGGGAAAATTCACCCCTCCACTTT. It codes for CASADWTGENSPLHF.

The chain links TRBV28 to TRBJ1-5; 8 positions agree with TRBD1. The germline V gene encodes CDR1 MDHEN and CDR2 SYDVKM. The CDR3 is 15 residues long. V shed 5 bases and J 4 bases; nucleotides not matched to a gene: 7. CDR3 protein: CASSVETGVNQPQHF. The CDR3 coding sequence is TGTGCCAGCAGTGTGGAGACAGGGGTAAATCAGCCCCAGCATTTT.

The rearrangement uses TRBV5-4 and TRBJ2-5; 9 bases agree with TRBD1. The CDR3 is 16 residues long. The ends lost 0 bases at V and 2 bases at J; junction bases unmatched: 5. In germline, CDR1 is SGHNT, CDR2 YYREEE (reference sequence). The CDR3 sequence: CASSLGVGQGQETQYF. The CDR3 DNA sequence: TGTGCCAGCAGCTTGGGGGTCGGACAGGGGCAAGAGACCCAGTACTTC.

This sequence joins TRBV18 and TRBJ1-1, with TRBD1 matching over 10 bases. The junction had 11 bases not matched to a gene; V was cut back by 4 bases and J by 0 bases. Germline CDR1 KGHSH, CDR2 LQKENI. This CDR3 contains 18 residues. CDR3 loop: CASSLTGQGGFLNTEAFF. CDR3 bases: TGTGCCAGCTCACTGACCGGACAGGGGGGGTTTTTGAACACTGAAGCTTTCTTT.

The chain carries TRBV6-1 and TRBJ2-1, with TRBD2 identical over 9 bases. Trimming at V came to 2 bases and at J to 10 bases, leaving 15 bases not matched to a gene. This CDR3 is 17 amino acids long. Germline-derived CDR1 and CDR2 are MNHNS and SASEGT. CDR3 protein: CASSEFGGGAIPGEQFF. The CDR3 DNA follows: TGTGCCAGCAGTGAATTTGGCGGGGGGGCTATCCCCGGGGAGCAGTTCTTC.

V usage is TRBV5-4 and J usage is TRBJ2-5, with a weak D call TRBD2 (6 bases). This CDR3 has 15 residues. In germline, CDR1 is SGHNT, CDR2 YYREEE (reference sequence). The ends were cut back, 4 bases at V and 1 base at J, with 14 bases in the middle. CDR3 DNA: TGTGCCAGCAGCCCTGGGGGGACTGCCCAAGAGACCCAGTACTTC. It codes for CASSPGGTAQETQYF. Full variable domain (remainder filled in from reference TRBV5-4 and TRBJ2-5): ETGVTQSPTHLIKTRGQQVTLRCSSQSGHNTVSWYQQALGQGPQFIFQYYREEENGRGNFPPRFSGLQFPNYSSELNVNALELDDSALYLCASSPGGTAQETQYFGPGTRLLVL.

V is TRBV5-1 and J is TRBJ1-6; no clear D gene. The CDR3 length is 15 residues. Looked up from germline, CDR1 is SGHRS and CDR2 is YFSETQ. Trimming left V 4 bases short and J 9 bases short, with 17 bases between. The CDR3 nucleotides read TGCGCCAGCAGCCCGGCCCAGGCGATTGGTTCACCCCTCCACTTT. Translating gives CASSPAQAIGSPLHF.

The chain carries TRBV5-1 and TRBJ1-3, with 7 bases matching TRBD1. CDR1 and CDR2 (germline): SGHRS, YFSETQ. This CDR3 is 15 amino acids long. V was pared by 2 bases and J by 4 bases, with 6 bases of the junction left unmatched. CDR3 bases: TGCGCCAGCAGCTTCTCTAGACAGGGAGGAAACACCATATATTTT. Protein sequence: CASSFSRQGGNTIYF.

The chain uses TRBV5-1 and TRBJ1-4, with D tentatively TRBD1 (6 bases). The ends were cut back, 1 base at V and 11 bases at J, with 12 bases in the middle. The CDR3 runs 13 residues. Germline V gives CDR1 SGHRS, CDR2 YFSETQ. CDR3 in DNA: TGCGCCAGCAGCTTGTCCGGGACATCGAAACTGTTTTTT. It yields the protein CASSLSGTSKLFF. Variable domain in full (rest from reference TRBV5-1 and TRBJ1-4): KAGVTQTPRYLIKTRGQQVTLSCSPISGHRSVSWYQQTPGQGLQFLFEYFSETQRNKGNFPGRFSGRQFSNSRSEMNVSTLELGDSALYLCASSLSGTSKLFFGSGTQLSVL.

The rearrangement links TRBV11-3 to TRBJ1-1; TRBD1 might be the D (5 bases). Between the trimmed V and J ends, which lost 1 base and 0 bases, there was a span of 9 bases. The germline CDR1 and CDR2 sequences are SGHNT and YENEEA. This CDR3 has 15 amino acids. CDR3 sequence reads: CASSLGGDLNTEAFF. The CDR3 coding sequence is TGTGCCAGCAGCTTAGGGGGGGACCTGAACACTGAAGCTTTCTTT.

This clone appeared once. This chain joins TRBV28 and TRBJ2-1; the match to TRBD2 covers 8 bases. Germline loops: CDR1 MDHEN, CDR2 SYDVKM. CDR3 size: 17 residues. The J segment lost 6 bases and the V segment lost 6 bases, leaving 16 bases of the junction unmatched. DNA for the CDR3: TGTGCCAGCAGACATTTCGTAGGGACTAGAGTTTTCAATGAGCAGTTCTTC. Encoded protein: CASRHFVGTRVFNEQFF.

The gene calls are TRBV7-2 and TRBJ2-7; 12 bases line up with TRBD1. This CDR3 has 15 residues. After removal of 3 bases from V and 4 bases from J, the junction contained 4 bases not matched to a gene. The germline gives CDR1 SGHTA, CDR2 FQGNSA. CDR3 residues: CASSLGQGARYEQYF. In DNA form, the CDR3 reads TGTGCCAGCAGCTTGGGACAGGGGGCGAGATACGAGCAGTACTTC.

The chain joins TRBV4-2 to TRBJ2-3, with D possibly being TRBD2 (5 bases). Trimming removed 0 bases at V and 5 bases at J, with 9 bases between. Per the germline V gene, CDR1 is LGHNA and CDR2 is YNFKEQ. The CDR3 extends over 14 amino acids. In DNA form, the CDR3 reads TGTGCCAGCAGCCAAGAGCGGGTTTTAGATACGCAGTATTTT. It specifies CASSQERVLDTQYF.

This clone was observed a single time. The J gene is TRBJ2-1, the V gene TRBV6-6; 7 nucleotides match TRBD2. CDR1 MNHNY and CDR2 SVGAGI come from the germline V gene (reference sequence). The CDR3 extends over 13 amino acids. V gave up 7 bases and J gave up 6 bases; unmatched junction bases: 6. The chain's CDR3 is CASKGRVINEQFF. The DNA for the CDR3 is TGTGCCAGCAAGGGGAGGGTAATCAATGAGCAGTTCTTC.

The rearrangement uses TRBV19 and TRBJ2-7; D is possibly TRBD1 (7 bases). Per the germline V gene, CDR1 is LNHDA and CDR2 is SQIVND (reference sequence). V dropped 5 bases and J dropped 7 bases, with 18 bases sitting between them. This CDR3 region has 14 residues. CDR3 loop: CASSPHRGLREQYF. CDR3 nucleotides: TGTGCCAGTAGTCCGCACAGGGGACTTCGGGAGCAGTACTTC.